One sample yielded the 21 T cell receptor beta chains listed below, sequenced in a study of blood T cells in healthy people across ages. Then a second PCR, running about 6 to 12 cycles, was carried out with a sample-barcoded 5' primer and a J-beta primer mix. Using its own MiXCR run on the 5' RACE reads, TCRdb lists one record per CDR3 protein. This table has about a million distinct CDR3 sequences, roughly two fifths appearing once. Material for sequencing was blood. These receptors came from a man younger than 30 in good health.

This clonotype was seen a few times. The chain has TRBV5-6 and TRBJ2-4; D is undetermined. The assigned J gene may be wrong: the sequence end matches TRBJ2-7 better. Germline assignment: CDR1 SGHDT and CDR2 YYEEEE. CDR3 length: 11 amino acids. This CDR3 reads CASSREYEQYF. CDR3 DNA sequence: TGTGCCAGCAGCCGCGAATACGAGCAGTACTTC.

J is TRBJ2-7 and V is TRBV13, with D possibly being TRBD2 (5 bases). The CDR3 totals 14 residues. The germline V gene has CDR1 PRHDT and CDR2 FYEKMQ (reference sequence). Trimming took off 2 bases at V and 6 bases at J, with 14 bases between the two ends. Here the CDR3 DNA reads TGTGCCAGCAGCTTACCTACCCCGAGGGCCGAGCAGTACTTC. This codes for CASSLPTPRAEQYF.

This clonotype was detected a few times. The J gene is TRBJ2-1, the V gene TRBV12-3 or TRBV12-4; D could derive from TRBD1 or TRBD2 (5 bases each). V dropped 6 bases and J dropped 3 bases, with 15 bases sitting between them. CDR3 length: 15 residues. The CDR3 sequence is CASRAGTADYNEQFF. The CDR3 DNA follows: TGTGCCAGCAGAGCAGGGACGGCGGACTACAATGAGCAGTTCTTC.

The chain combines TRBV5-1 with TRBJ1-1, with D possibly matching TRBD1 (5 bases). CDR3 length: 13 amino acids. Germline CDR1 and CDR2: SGHRS and YFSETQ. The V gene lost 4 bases and the J gene lost 6 bases, with 13 bases spanning the gap. This CDR3 is CASSATGGAEAFF. The DNA for the CDR3 is TGCGCCAGCAGCGCCACTGGGGGGGCTGAAGCTTTCTTT.

This chain joins TRBV14 and TRBJ1-3, with unresolved D. Trimming left V 0 bases short and J 4 bases short, with 4 bases between. The CDR3 runs 13 residues. Germline values: CDR1 SGHDN, CDR2 FVKESK. CDR3 nucleotides: TGTGCCAGCAGCCAAGATCGGGGAAACACCATATATTTT. It yields the protein CASSQDRGNTIYF. Complete variable domain (other parts from reference TRBV14 and TRBJ1-3): EAGVTQFPSHSVIEKGQTVTLRCDPISGHDNLYWYRRVMGKEIKFLLHFVKESKQDESGMPNNRFLAERTGGTYSTLKVQPAELEDSGVYFCASSQDRGNTIYFGEGSWLTVV.

This chain uses TRBV12-3 or TRBV12-4 with TRBJ2-5; D possibly uses TRBD1 or TRBD2 (5 bases each). The CDR3 contains 14 residues. Trimming shortened V by 7 bases and J by 11 bases, and 23 bases separated the two germline ends. The CDR3 nucleotides are TGTGCCAGCACCCGAGGGCAGGGACGACATGAGCAGTACTTC. Amino acids: CASTRGQGRHEQYF.

This clonotype was counted between two and nine times. The J gene is TRBJ2-3, the V gene TRBV18; no clear D gene. Per the germline V gene, CDR1 is KGHSH and CDR2 is LQKENI. V lost 5 bases and J 4 bases, leaving 13 bases between the germline ends. This CDR3 comprises 14 residues. The CDR3 nucleotides read TGTGCCAGCTCATCCCAAAAAGAGGCAGATACGCAGTATTTT. It yields the protein CASSSQKEADTQYF. The variable domain in full, completed from reference TRBV18 and TRBJ2-3, reads NAGVMQNPRHLVRRRGQEARLRCSPMKGHSHVYWYRQLPEEGLKFMVYLQKENIIDESGMPKERFSAEFPKEGPSILRIQQVVRGDSAAYFCASSSQKEADTQYFGPGTRLTVL.

This clonotype was counted between two and nine times. The chain employs TRBV12-3 or TRBV12-4 and TRBJ1-5; 9 nucleotides align to TRBD1. The CDR3 runs 15 residues. V lost 6 bases and J lost 6; bases outside the gene matches: 9. CDR3 in amino acids: CASSPEGQGSQPQHF. DNA for the CDR3: TGTGCCAGCAGCCCCGAGGGACAGGGCAGTCAGCCCCAGCATTTT.

This clonotype was counted a few times. The V gene is TRBV14, the J gene TRBJ1-6; unclear D gene. Trimming cost V 0 bases and J 6 bases, with 9 bases left between them. The CDR3 has 15 amino acids. Germline V gene sequence: CDR1 SGHDN, CDR2 FVKESK. The chain's CDR3 is CASSQDSNINSPLHF. Written as DNA, the CDR3 is TGTGCCAGCAGCCAAGACAGTAATATTAATTCACCCCTCCACTTT.

This chain joins TRBV6-6 and TRBJ1-1; 11 bases are a match to TRBD1. The CDR3 totals 15 residues. The germline gives CDR1 MNHNY, CDR2 SVGAGI (reference sequence). V was clipped by 5 bases and J by 3 bases; unmatched bases: 5. CDR3 sequence: CASSRTGGLDTEAFF. CDR3 nucleotide sequence: TGTGCCAGCAGTAGGACAGGGGGCCTCGACACTGAAGCTTTCTTT.

This clonotype was recorded a few times. The rearrangement uses TRBV5-1 and TRBJ1-2, with D unresolved. Germline CDR1 reads SGHRS; CDR2 reads YFSETQ. V lost 0 bases and J lost 0, with 9 bases in between. The CDR3 covers 15 residues. Written as DNA, the CDR3 is TGCGCCAGCAGCTTGGACGGAACCTCTAACTATGGCTACACCTTC. Its protein is CASSLDGTSNYGYTF.

The chain links TRBV28 to TRBJ1-2; D uncertain. Trimming removed 3 bases from V and 0 bases from J, with 20 bases in between. Germline-derived CDR1 and CDR2 are MDHEN and SYDVKM. The CDR3 sequence is 18 residues long. The DNA for the CDR3 is TGTGCCAGCAGTTTGAACGCGGTTGCAGGACCAGCTAACTATGGCTACACCTTC. This translates into CASSLNAVAGPANYGYTF.

This chain connects TRBV27 to TRBJ1-2; no definite D call. Germline values: CDR1 MNHEY, CDR2 SMNVEV (reference sequence). The CDR3 consists of 13 residues. V was clipped by 5 bases and J by 7 bases, with 14 bases between them. Written as DNA, the CDR3 is TGTGCCAGCAGTGTATTAGGCCAGGCTGGCTACACCTTC. Its translation is CASSVLGQAGYTF.

The chain has TRBV4-2 and TRBJ2-2; D is uncertain. CDR1 LGHNA and CDR2 YNFKEQ come from the germline V gene. V was pared by 0 bases and J by 0 bases, with 11 bases between. This CDR3 is built from 17 residues. CDR3 in amino acids: CASSQDMLAANTGELFF. CDR3 nucleotides: TGTGCCAGCAGCCAAGATATGTTGGCGGCGAACACCGGGGAGCTGTTTTTT.

A few counts support this clonotype. The chain recombines TRBV12-3 or TRBV12-4 with TRBJ2-1; a possible D gene is TRBD2 (5 bases). The J call may be mistaken, given a closer DNA end match to TRBJ2-7. The CDR3 has 14 amino acids. CDR3 in amino acids: CASSNGLTYNEQYF. Here the CDR3 DNA reads TGTGCCAGCAGTAACGGACTGACTTACAATGAGCAGTACTTC.

The chain is built from TRBV6-5 and TRBJ2-1; 9 nucleotides match TRBD1. Germline assignment: CDR1 MNHEY and CDR2 SVGAGI. The CDR3 is made up of 15 amino acids. The J segment lost 4 bases and the V segment lost 4 bases, leaving 5 bases of the junction unmatched. The chain's CDR3 is CASSSPGTGYNEQFF. The CDR3 region has the DNA TGTGCCAGCAGTTCCCCCGGGACAGGGTACAATGAGCAGTTCTTC.

Only a few counts were recorded for this clonotype. This rearrangement joins TRBV12-3 or TRBV12-4 to TRBJ2-7; maybe TRBD1 (5 bases). The CDR3 runs to 13 residues. V was trimmed by 8 bases and J by 2 bases, leaving 13 bases between them. The CDR3 nucleotides read TGTGCCAGCTCTCAGGACACCACCTACGAGCAGTACTTC. Amino acids: CASSQDTTYEQYF.

Concerning this clonotype itself: A much larger clone is a single base away; this may be a read error. V usage is TRBV6-6 and J usage is TRBJ2-5; 9 bases align to TRBD2. From germline, CDR1 is MNHNY and CDR2 SVGAGI (reference sequence). V lost 2 bases to trimming and J lost 11 bases; unmatched junction nucleotides: 9. The CDR3 has 14 amino acids. The CDR3: CASSYGTSFNEQYF. The DNA for the CDR3 is TGTGCCAGCAGTTACGGGACTAGCTTCAATGAGCAGTACTTC.

In its sample, this clonotype was seen a few times. The chain is built from TRBV7-6 and TRBJ2-7; 9 bases are a match to TRBD1. The CDR3 extends over 14 amino acids. The J segment lost 3 bases and the V segment lost 6 bases, leaving 6 bases of the junction unmatched. CDR1 and CDR2 (germline): SGHVS, FNYEAQ. The CDR3 coding sequence is TGTGCCAGCAGTCAGGGACAGGGCAACTACGAGCAGTACTTC. Translated: CASSQGQGNYEQYF.

This clonotype was picked up a small number of times. The chain links TRBV28 to TRBJ1-2, with 8 positions matching TRBD1. Per germline, CDR1 MDHEN and CDR2 SYDVKM. The CDR3 spans 14 residues. V lost 6 bases, J lost 7 bases, and 10 bases stayed unmatched. The CDR3, as DNA: TGTGCCAGCAGAATCCGGGACAGGTTATTTGGCTACACCTTC. It encodes CASRIRDRLFGYTF.

This clonotype was detected ten times or more. This chain uses TRBV6-5 with TRBJ2-3, with unresolved D. The CDR3 length is 14 residues. Per the germline V gene, CDR1 is MNHEY and CDR2 is SVGAGI. The V end lost 5 bases, the J end lost 2 bases, and 11 bases lay between the germline ends. This CDR3 is CASSPTEFTDTQYF. The DNA of the CDR3 is TGTGCCAGCAGTCCCACAGAGTTCACAGATACGCAGTATTTT.